The table lists the clone carrying this TCR beta chain with a few counts. The target antigen is unknown. V dropped 2 bases and J dropped 2; count of bases not matched to a gene: 6. There are 16 residues in the CDR3. From germline, CDR1 is MNHEY and CDR2 SVGAGI. Alongside a J-beta primer mix, a sample-barcoded 5' primer served in a second PCR lasting 7 to 11 cycles. Carrying 12 random nucleotides, a template-switch adaptor labeled each individual cDNA molecule. TCRdb reanalysed the 5' RACE reads using MiXCR and keeps one entry per CDR3 protein. The sample contains 1.5 million to 2 million distinct CDR3 sequences, around 50% of which appear only once. This entry comes from a study of blood T cells in healthy people across ages. Findings and limits, study-wide: Diversity figures based on one million T cells were deemed too low.

Ranging in age from roughly 6 to 90, the donors were healthy Caucasian individuals from Russia. Total RNA was extracted at no less than 5.5 micrograms per sample. This clonotype originated in a woman in her thirties or forties in good health. The chain employs TRBV6-5 and TRBJ2-5; TRBD2 matches 9 bases. Sequencing used blood. The CDR3 bases are TGTGCCAGCAGTTACCAGGCTAGCGGGGTACAAGAGACCCAGTACTTC. Encoded protein: CASSYQASGVQETQYF.